Each of the 2 T cell receptor beta chains below was sequenced from the same sample in a study of cytomegalovirus exposure and HLA in healthy donors. The study ran its PCR with 60 Vbeta and 13 Jbeta primers. Clones were read by immunoSEQ multiplex PCR, and TCRdb kept only the in-frame ones, dropping some. In total, the table holds about 67,000 clones. Sequenced sample: PBMCs. These receptor sequences come from a middle-aged woman in good health and CMV-seropositive.

The rearrangement joins TRBV5-1 to TRBJ1-2; 10 positions agree with TRBD1. V was pared by 2 bases and J by 8 bases, with 3 bases of the junction left unmatched. The CDR3 length is 13 residues. Germline loops: CDR1 SGHRS, CDR2 YFSETQ. The CDR3 nucleotides are TGCGCCAGCAGCTTCGGGACAGGGGACGGCTACACCTTC. Translated: CASSFGTGDGYTF.

The rearrangement joins TRBV6-1 to TRBJ1-5, with no clear D. The CDR3 covers 14 residues. V lost 4 bases and J 9 bases, leaving 16 bases between the germline ends. CDR1 and CDR2 (germline): MNHNS, SASEGT. The CDR3 region has the DNA TGTGCCAGCAGTGGCGGACTAAATAGTGGGCCCCAGCATTTT. Protein product: CASSGGLNSGPQHF.